These T cell receptor beta chains were read from a single sample in a study of cytomegalovirus exposure and HLA in healthy donors. Data came from immunoSEQ multiplex PCR; TCRdb stores just in-frame clones and leaves some out. Of fewer than 90,000 clones in the sample, 94% were seen once. The sequenced sample consisted of PBMCs. The origin of the receptors is a young woman in good health and CMV-seropositive. CDR3s include the opening cysteine and the closing phenylalanine or tryptophan. The D gene is left open where the match is weak. Only part of the rows carry a size: once, few, many, or a class if the clone is expanded.

V: TRBV5-4
D: -
size: -
J: TRBJ2-5
CDR3: CASSLDIGDGATQYF
DNA: TGTGCCAGCAGCTTGGATATTGGGGATGGGGCGACCCAGTACTTC

V: TRBV6-5
D: -
size: once
J: TRBJ1-1
CDR3: CASSNGGGSGVAFF
DNA: TGTGCCAGCAGTAACGGGGGGGGCTCGGGGGTAGCTTTCTTT

V: TRBV5-1
D: -
size: -
J: TRBJ2-1
CDR3: CASSIQGFDNEQFF
DNA: TGCGCCAGCAGCATACAGGGTTTCGACAATGAGCAGTTCTTC

V: TRBV7-2
D: TRBD2
size: -
J: TRBJ2-1
CDR3: CASSFSSGEPNEQFF
DNA: TGTGCCAGCAGCTTCTCTAGCGGGGAGCCCAATGAGCAGTTCTTC

V: TRBV9
D: -
size: -
J: TRBJ2-3
CDR3: CASSVGLGTYTDTQYF
DNA: TGTGCCAGCAGCGTAGGACTGGGGACTTACACAGATACGCAGTATTTT

V: TRBV27
D: TRBD2
size: -
J: TRBJ2-2
CDR3: CASTQGASGGPGNTGELFF
DNA: TGTGCCAGCACCCAAGGGGCTAGCGGCGGTCCCGGGAACACCGGGGAGCTGTTTTTT

V: TRBV2
D: TRBD1
size: -
J: TRBJ2-3
CDR3: CASTVDRGGTDTQYF
DNA: TGTGCCAGCACCGTAGACAGGGGTGGCACAGATACGCAGTATTTT

V: TRBV7-9
D: -
size: -
J: TRBJ2-5
CDR3: CASSLEGASETQYF
DNA: TGTGCCAGCAGCTTAGAAGGGGCGAGTGAGACCCAGTACTTC

V: TRBV11-1
D: -
size: -
J: TRBJ1-1
CDR3: CASSETVNTEAFF
DNA: TGTGCCAGCAGCGAGACAGTGAACACTGAAGCTTTCTTT

V: TRBV6-5
D: TRBD1
size: -
J: TRBJ1-2
CDR3: CASRSGTGANYGYTF
DNA: TGTGCCAGCCGATCCGGGACAGGGGCCAACTATGGCTACACCTTC

V: TRBV14
D: -
size: -
J: TRBJ1-2
CDR3: CASSQEQGYGYTF
DNA: TGTGCCAGCAGCCAAGAACAGGGTTATGGCTACACCTTC

V: TRBV10-3
D: TRBD1
size: once
J: TRBJ1-2
CDR3: CANSDRAYGYTF
DNA: TGTGCCAACTCGGACAGGGCCTATGGCTACACCTTC

V: TRBV7-9
D: TRBD1
size: -
J: TRBJ1-1
CDR3: CASSSGQGGMMNTEAFF
DNA: TGTGCCAGCAGCTCCGGACAGGGAGGGATGATGAACACTGAAGCTTTCTTT

V: TRBV28
D: -
size: -
J: TRBJ1-3
CDR3: CAIQSGGYENTIYF
DNA: TGTGCCATCCAATCCGGGGGATACGAAAACACCATATATTTT

V: TRBV2
D: TRBD2
size: -
J: TRBJ2-3
CDR3: CASSDGRLAEPEQYF
DNA: TGTGCCAGCAGTGATGGGAGACTAGCCGAACCCGAGCAGTATTTT

V: TRBV18
D: -
size: -
J: TRBJ2-7
CDR3: CASSPLQESYEQYF
DNA: TGTGCCAGCTCACCACTACAGGAGTCCTACGAGCAGTACTTC

V: TRBV2
D: TRBD1
size: once
J: TRBJ1-4
CDR3: CASSSRDRGVWELFF
DNA: TGTGCCAGCAGTAGCCGGGACAGGGGAGTTTGGGAACTGTTTTTT

V: TRBV7-2
D: -
size: few
J: TRBJ1-6
CDR3: CASSLANRGSSYNSPLHF
DNA: TGTGCCAGCAGCTTAGCGAATAGAGGGAGCTCCTATAATTCACCCCTCCACTTT

V: TRBV7-3
D: TRBD1
size: -
J: TRBJ2-2
CDR3: CASSLTLQGVGELFF
DNA: TGTGCCAGCAGCTTAACGCTACAGGGGGTCGGGGAGCTGTTTTTT

V: TRBV4-1
D: -
size: once
J: TRBJ2-5
CDR3: CASSQSFKGETQYF
DNA: TGCGCCAGCAGCCAGTCGTTTAAGGGGGAGACCCAGTACTTC

V: TRBV11-3
D: TRBD2
size: -
J: TRBJ2-2
CDR3: CASSGRSGGELFF
DNA: TGTGCCAGCAGCGGACGTAGCGGGGGGGAGCTGTTTTTT

V: TRBV7-2
D: TRBD1
size: -
J: TRBJ1-5
CDR3: CASSFNRGQPQHF
DNA: TGTGCCAGCAGCTTTAACAGGGGCCAGCCCCAGCATTTT

V: TRBV5-6
D: -
size: -
J: TRBJ1-1
CDR3: CASSYTQGFSTEAFF
DNA: TGTGCCAGCAGCTACACCCAGGGATTCAGCACTGAAGCTTTCTTT

V: TRBV4-1
D: -
size: -
J: TRBJ1-3
CDR3: CASSQGAGGSYGNTIYF
DNA: TGCGCCAGCAGCCAAGGGGCTGGAGGATCGTATGGAAACACCATATATTTT

V: TRBV12-5
D: -
size: -
J: TRBJ2-7
CDR3: CASGLNPGLSYEQYF
DNA: TGTGCTAGTGGTTTGAACCCAGGGTTAAGTTACGAGCAGTACTTC

V: TRBV7-8
D: -
size: -
J: TRBJ1-1
CDR3: CASSTRNSEAFF
DNA: TGTGCCAGCAGCACGCGAAATAGTGAAGCTTTCTTT

V: TRBV30
D: -
size: -
J: TRBJ1-5
CDR3: CAWSGEGGGHQPQHF
DNA: TGTGCCTGGAGTGGCGAGGGTGGGGGCCATCAGCCCCAGCATTTT

V: TRBV4-3
D: TRBD2
size: -
J: TRBJ2-1
CDR3: CASSQGGSGGRTDEQFF
DNA: TGCGCCAGCAGCCAAGGGGGTTCGGGCGGGAGAACTGATGAGCAGTTCTTC

V: TRBV18
D: TRBD1
size: -
J: TRBJ1-4
CDR3: CASSPSGTGGFF
DNA: TGTGCCAGCTCACCTTCCGGGACAGGGGGCTTTTTT

V: TRBV5-1
D: -
size: -
J: TRBJ1-2
CDR3: CASSLEAGQSYGYTF
DNA: TGCGCCAGCAGCTTGGAGGCGGGGCAGAGCTATGGCTACACCTTC

V: TRBV9
D: TRBD1
size: once
J: TRBJ2-3
CDR3: CASSATGTGRADTQYF
DNA: TGTGCCAGCAGCGCTACCGGGACAGGGCGCGCAGATACGCAGTATTTT

V: TRBV30
D: -
size: -
J: TRBJ1-5
CDR3: CAWMTDGGAQHF
DNA: TGTGCCTGGATGACCGACGGAGGGGCCCAGCATTTT

V: TRBV28
D: -
size: -
J: TRBJ1-5
CDR3: CASTKRERDQPQHF
DNA: TGTGCCAGCACCAAAAGGGAGAGAGATCAGCCCCAGCATTTT

V: TRBV18
D: TRBD2
size: once
J: TRBJ2-1
CDR3: CASSPPWSGGATYNEQFF
DNA: TGTGCCAGCTCACCACCGTGGAGCGGGGGGGCCACCTACAATGAGCAGTTCTTC

V: TRBV6-5
D: TRBD1
size: -
J: TRBJ2-7
CDR3: CASRDSLHSYEQYF
DNA: TGTGCCAGTCGGGACAGCCTACACTCCTACGAGCAGTACTTC

V: TRBV27
D: TRBD2
size: -
J: TRBJ2-7
CDR3: CASSLNVLAGGLYEQYF
DNA: TGTGCCAGCAGTTTAAATGTACTAGCGGGAGGGTTGTACGAGCAGTACTTC

V: TRBV9
D: -
size: -
J: TRBJ2-1
CDR3: CASSVMPGLTTGEQFF
DNA: TGTGCCAGCAGCGTAATGCCGGGACTCACAACGGGTGAGCAGTTCTTC

V: TRBV19
D: -
size: -
J: TRBJ1-2
CDR3: CASSATGGYTF
DNA: TGTGCCAGTAGCGCCACGGGTGGCTACACCTTC

V: TRBV19
D: -
size: -
J: TRBJ2-2
CDR3: CASSRLGSTGELFF
DNA: TGTGCCAGTAGTAGGCTAGGAAGCACCGGGGAGCTGTTTTTT

V: TRBV6-1
D: TRBD1
size: -
J: TRBJ2-7
CDR3: CASSEGDRNYEQYF
DNA: TGTGCCAGCAGTGAAGGGGACAGGAACTACGAGCAGTACTTC

V: TRBV7-2
D: -
size: -
J: TRBJ1-2
CDR3: CASNRGQSYYGYTF
DNA: TGTGCCAGCAACCGCGGACAGTCCTACTATGGCTACACCTTC

V: TRBV28
D: TRBD2
size: -
J: TRBJ2-3
CDR3: CASSLTSGAGTDTQYF
DNA: TGTGCCAGCAGTTTAACCAGCGGGGCAGGGACAGATACGCAGTATTTT

V: TRBV9
D: TRBD1
size: -
J: TRBJ1-4
CDR3: CASSERDRGNEKLFF
DNA: TGTGCCAGCAGCGAGCGGGACAGGGGAAACGAAAAACTGTTTTTT

V: TRBV5-1
D: TRBD1
size: -
J: TRBJ1-1
CDR3: CASSWTGPGMNTEAFF
DNA: TGCGCCAGCAGCTGGACAGGGCCTGGGATGAACACTGAAGCTTTCTTT

V: TRBV11-2
D: TRBD2
size: -
J: TRBJ2-7
CDR3: CASSKGLAGREQYF
DNA: TGTGCCAGCAGCAAGGGACTAGCGGGACGCGAGCAGTACTTC

V: TRBV4-2
D: TRBD2
size: -
J: TRBJ2-1
CDR3: CASSQATSGGTYNEQFF
DNA: TGTGCCAGCAGCCAAGCCACTAGCGGGGGGACCTACAATGAGCAGTTCTTC

V: TRBV5-6
D: TRBD1
size: once
J: TRBJ1-1
CDR3: CASSWRDRGYTEAFF
DNA: TGTGCCAGCAGCTGGAGGGACAGGGGGTACACTGAAGCTTTCTTT

V: TRBV7-9
D: -
size: -
J: TRBJ2-7
CDR3: CASSRDIPEQYF
DNA: TGTGCCAGCAGCCGGGACATCCCGGAGCAGTACTTC

V: TRBV6-5
D: -
size: -
J: TRBJ2-5
CDR3: CASSYFEGGETQYF
DNA: TGTGCCAGCAGTTACTTTGAAGGCGGGGAGACCCAGTACTTC

V: TRBV5-6
D: -
size: once
J: TRBJ2-2
CDR3: CASSLPAGELFF
DNA: TGTGCCAGCAGCTTGCCCGCCGGGGAGCTGTTTTTT

V: TRBV19
D: TRBD1
size: -
J: TRBJ2-1
CDR3: CASSRHRGSDYNEQFF
DNA: TGTGCCAGTAGTAGACACAGGGGGTCGGACTACAATGAGCAGTTCTTC

V: TRBV28
D: TRBD1
size: once
J: TRBJ1-2
CDR3: CASSPSGQGVWYGYTF
DNA: TGTGCCAGCAGTCCCTCTGGACAGGGGGTTTGGTATGGCTACACCTTC

V: TRBV4-3
D: TRBD1
size: -
J: TRBJ2-2
CDR3: CASSRNLGQGLQNTGELFF
DNA: TGCGCCAGCAGCCGCAATTTGGGACAGGGACTTCAGAACACCGGGGAGCTGTTTTTT

V: TRBV28
D: TRBD1
size: -
J: TRBJ1-1
CDR3: CASRLGQGYTEAFF
DNA: TGTGCCAGCAGACTCGGACAGGGGTACACTGAAGCTTTCTTT

V: TRBV27
D: -
size: -
J: TRBJ1-2
CDR3: CASSSRAGGYTF
DNA: TGTGCCAGCAGTTCCCGCGCGGGTGGCTACACCTTC

V: TRBV27
D: -
size: -
J: TRBJ1-1
CDR3: CAINAAPWTEAFF
DNA: TGTGCCATCAACGCGGCTCCGTGGACTGAAGCTTTCTTT

V: TRBV28
D: -
size: few
J: TRBJ1-1
CDR3: CASSPTTSVGTEAFF
DNA: TGTGCCAGCAGCCCGACTACCTCAGTGGGGACTGAAGCTTTCTTT

V: TRBV7-3
D: TRBD1
size: -
J: TRBJ2-3
CDR3: CASSFTGATDTQYF
DNA: TGTGCCAGCAGCTTCACAGGGGCCACAGATACGCAGTATTTT

V: TRBV28
D: -
size: -
J: TRBJ2-1
CDR3: CASQATVDMGQFF
DNA: TGTGCCAGTCAAGCGACCGTAGATATGGGGCAGTTCTTC

V: TRBV11-2
D: -
size: -
J: TRBJ1-4
CDR3: CASSQSGPGWGKLFF
DNA: TGTGCCAGCAGCCAATCAGGGCCTGGGTGGGGAAAACTGTTTTTT